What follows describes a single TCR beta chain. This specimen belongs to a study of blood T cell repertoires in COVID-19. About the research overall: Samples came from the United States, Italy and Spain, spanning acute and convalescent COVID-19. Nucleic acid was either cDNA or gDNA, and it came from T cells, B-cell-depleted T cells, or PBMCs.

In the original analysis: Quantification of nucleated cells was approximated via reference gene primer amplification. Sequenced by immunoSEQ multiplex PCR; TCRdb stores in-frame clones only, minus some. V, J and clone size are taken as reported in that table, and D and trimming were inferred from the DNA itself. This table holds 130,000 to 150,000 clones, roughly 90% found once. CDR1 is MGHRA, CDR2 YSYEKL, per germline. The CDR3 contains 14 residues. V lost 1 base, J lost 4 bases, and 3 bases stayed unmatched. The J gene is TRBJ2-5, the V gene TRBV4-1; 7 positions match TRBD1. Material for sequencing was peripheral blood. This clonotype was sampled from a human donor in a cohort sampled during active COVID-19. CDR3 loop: CASSQATGAETQYF. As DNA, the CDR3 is TGCGCCAGCAGCCAAGCTACAGGGGCAGAGACCCAGTACTTC.